The T cell receptor (beta chain) described here comes from a study of response to subunit inactivated influenza vaccine. TCRdb processed the RT-PCR reads anew with MiXCR; each CDR3 protein has one entry. The repertoire holds some 800,000 distinct CDR3 sequences, with around 20% as singletons. The clonotype originates from a man aged 50 to 60 who received an inactivated influenza vaccine. The sample here was PBMCs from blood, taken 5 days after vaccination.

The CDR3 DNA sequence: TGCAGTGCTCCAGATGGGATCGGGGCGGGTGGAAACACCATATATTTT. It translates to CSAPDGIGAGGNTIYF. This sequence joins TRBV20-1 and TRBJ1-3; D might be TRBD1 (5 bases). The CDR3 runs 16 residues. Per the germline V gene, CDR1 is DFQATT and CDR2 is SNEGSKA (reference sequence). The ends were cut back, 5 bases at V and 3 bases at J, with 20 bases in the middle.